This paragraph reports one T cell receptor beta chain. Its antigen is unknown. The CDR3 length is 18 residues. V was shortened by 3 bases and J by 0 bases, with 15 bases between the two germline ends. CDR1 and CDR2 from the germline V gene are MGHRA and YSYEKL. The entry originates in a study of T cell responses to AZD1222 COVID-19 vaccine. Whole-study findings and limits: Seropositive status at baseline applied to only six AZD1222 recipients.

The repertoire was sequenced with immunoSEQ multiplex PCR; TCRdb's copy has only in-frame clones and lacks some. The sample yields approximately 110,000 clones, more than 75% seen once. The starting material was peripheral blood, obtained on day 0 of AZD1222 vaccination. The V and J genes are TRBV4-1 and TRBJ2-6; the D gene is possibly TRBD2 (7 bases). This TCR was recovered from an adult in good health. This CDR3 reads CASSQEGVAGSGANVLTF. The CDR3 nucleotides are TGCGCCAGCAGCCAGGAGGGGGTAGCGGGCTCTGGGGCCAACGTCCTGACTTTC.